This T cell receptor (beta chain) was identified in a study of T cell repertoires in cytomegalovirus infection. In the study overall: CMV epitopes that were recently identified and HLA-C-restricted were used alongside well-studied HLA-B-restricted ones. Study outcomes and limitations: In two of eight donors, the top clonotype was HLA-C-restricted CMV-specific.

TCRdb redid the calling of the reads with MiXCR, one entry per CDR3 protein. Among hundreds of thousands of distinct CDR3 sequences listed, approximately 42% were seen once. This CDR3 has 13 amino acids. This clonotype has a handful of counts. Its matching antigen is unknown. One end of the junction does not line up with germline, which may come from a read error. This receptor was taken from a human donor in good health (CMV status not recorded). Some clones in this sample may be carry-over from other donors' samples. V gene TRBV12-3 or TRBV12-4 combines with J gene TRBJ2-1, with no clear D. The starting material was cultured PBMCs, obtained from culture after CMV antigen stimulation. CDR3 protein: CASSADGPPRKRF. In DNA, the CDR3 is TGTGCCAGCAGCGCCGACGGTCCTCCCCGGAAGAGGTTC.